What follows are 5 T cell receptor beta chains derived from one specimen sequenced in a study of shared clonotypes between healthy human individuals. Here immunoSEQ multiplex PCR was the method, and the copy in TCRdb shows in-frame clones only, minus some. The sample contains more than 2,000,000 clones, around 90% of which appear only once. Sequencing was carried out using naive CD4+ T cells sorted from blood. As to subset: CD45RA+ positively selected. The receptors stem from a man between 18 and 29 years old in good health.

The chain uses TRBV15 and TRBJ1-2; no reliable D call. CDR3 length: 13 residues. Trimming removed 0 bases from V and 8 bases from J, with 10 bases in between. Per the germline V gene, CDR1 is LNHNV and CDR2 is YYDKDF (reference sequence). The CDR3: CATSRDLGRGYTF. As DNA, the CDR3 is TGTGCCACCAGCAGAGATCTGGGTAGGGGCTACACCTTC.

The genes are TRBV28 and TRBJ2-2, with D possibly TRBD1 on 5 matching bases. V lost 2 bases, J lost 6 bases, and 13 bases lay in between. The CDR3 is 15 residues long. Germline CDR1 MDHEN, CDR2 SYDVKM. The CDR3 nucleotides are TGTGCCAGCAGTTTAGCCAGGGTAGTTCCCGGGGAGCTGTTTTTT. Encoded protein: CASSLARVVPGELFF. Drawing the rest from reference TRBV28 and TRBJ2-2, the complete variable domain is DVKVTQSSRYLVKRTGEKVFLECVQDMDHENMFWYRQDPGLGLRLIYFSYDVKMKEKGDIPEGYSVSREKKERFSLILESASTNQTSMYLCASSLARVVPGELFFGEGSRLTVL.

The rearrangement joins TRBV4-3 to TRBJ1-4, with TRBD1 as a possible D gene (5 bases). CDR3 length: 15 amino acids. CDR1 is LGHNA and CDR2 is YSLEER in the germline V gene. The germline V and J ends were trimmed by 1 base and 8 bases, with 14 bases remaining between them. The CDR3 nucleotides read TGCGCCAGCAGCCAAGGACAAGGGGACGGCGAAAAACTGTTTTTT. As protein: CASSQGQGDGEKLFF.

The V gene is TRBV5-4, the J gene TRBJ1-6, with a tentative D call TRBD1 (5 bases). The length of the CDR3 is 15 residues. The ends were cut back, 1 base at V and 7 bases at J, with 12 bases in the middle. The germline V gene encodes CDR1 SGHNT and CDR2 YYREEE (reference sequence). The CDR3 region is CASSLNQGFNSPLHF. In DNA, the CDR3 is TGTGCCAGCAGCTTGAACCAGGGCTTCAATTCACCCCTCCACTTT.

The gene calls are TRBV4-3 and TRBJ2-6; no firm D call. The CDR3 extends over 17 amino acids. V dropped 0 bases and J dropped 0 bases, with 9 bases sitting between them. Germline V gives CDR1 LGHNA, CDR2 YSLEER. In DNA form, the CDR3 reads TGCGCCAGCAGCCAAGAAACAGTCCACTCTGGGGCCAACGTCCTGACTTTC. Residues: CASSQETVHSGANVLTF.